This T cell receptor (beta chain) appears in the sequencing data of a study of identical twins. MiXCR was run by TCRdb on the 5' RACE reads, yielding one entry per CDR3 protein. The data hold about 890,000 distinct CDR3 sequences, with roughly 12% observed a single time. Germline CDR1 and CDR2: SGDLS and YYNGEE. The CDR3 is made up of 15 amino acids. The junction had 5 bases not matched to a gene; V was cut back by 3 bases and J by 1 base. This clonotype was recorded a few times. The same specimen was also included in a second study, on yellow fever vaccine responses in identical twins.

The source of this sequence is a woman between 18 and 29 years old in good health. V and J are TRBV9 and TRBJ1-1; TRBD1 matches at 8 bases. The sample was PBMCs. CDR3 residues: CASSAIGQGNTEAFF. The CDR3 DNA sequence: TGTGCCAGCAGCGCGATAGGACAGGGGAACACTGAAGCTTTCTTT. The full variable domain, with the rest looked up from reference TRBV9 and TRBJ1-1, is DSGVTQTPKHLITATGQRVTLRCSPRSGDLSVYWYQQSLDQGLQFLIQYYNGEERAKGNILERFSAQQFPDLHSELNLSSLELGDSALYFCASSAIGQGNTEAFFGQGTRLTVV.